This T cell receptor (beta chain) was captured in a study of identical twins. Study-level points and caveats: Memory repertoires showed no such pattern, whereas abundant cord blood beta clonotypes carried fewer insertions.

This CDR3 is built from 12 residues. Germline lookup yields CDR1 MNHEY and CDR2 SVGAGI. The V and J ends lost 5 bases and 7 bases respectively, with 11 bases between them. The sample holds many counts of this clonotype. Its cognate antigen is unknown. TCRdb ran MiXCR on the 5' RACE reads and lists one entry per CDR3 protein. The sample records about 470,000 distinct CDR3 sequences, around 24% being singletons. The same sample was also used in a study of T cells expressing NK-cell markers. That paper states: The same clonotypes also predominated in the CD3+CD56-NKG2C+ fraction of a handful of donors.

Material: CD4+ T cells sorted from blood. The TCR originated in a woman in her late teens or twenties in good health. The V and J genes are TRBV6-5 and TRBJ1-1; D possibly corresponds to TRBD1 (5 bases). The CDR3: CASSAWGDEAFF. CDR3 nucleotide sequence: TGTGCCAGCAGTGCCTGGGGGGATGAAGCTTTCTTT.